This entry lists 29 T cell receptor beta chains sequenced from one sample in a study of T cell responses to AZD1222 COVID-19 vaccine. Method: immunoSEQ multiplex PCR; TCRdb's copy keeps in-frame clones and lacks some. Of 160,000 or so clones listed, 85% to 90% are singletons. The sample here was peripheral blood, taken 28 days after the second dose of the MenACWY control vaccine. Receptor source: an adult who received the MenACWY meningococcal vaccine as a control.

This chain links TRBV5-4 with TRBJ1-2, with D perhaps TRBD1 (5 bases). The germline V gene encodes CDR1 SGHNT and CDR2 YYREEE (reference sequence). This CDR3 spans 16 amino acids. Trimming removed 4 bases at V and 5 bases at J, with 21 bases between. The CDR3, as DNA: TGTGCCAGCAGCACGAAGGAGACCGGGACGGAGTATGGCTACACCTTC. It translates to CASSTKETGTEYGYTF. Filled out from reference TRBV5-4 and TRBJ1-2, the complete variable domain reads ETGVTQSPTHLIKTRGQQVTLRCSSQSGHNTVSWYQQALGQGPQFIFQYYREEENGRGNFPPRFSGLQFPNYSSELNVNALELDDSALYLCASSTKETGTEYGYTFGSGTRLTVV.

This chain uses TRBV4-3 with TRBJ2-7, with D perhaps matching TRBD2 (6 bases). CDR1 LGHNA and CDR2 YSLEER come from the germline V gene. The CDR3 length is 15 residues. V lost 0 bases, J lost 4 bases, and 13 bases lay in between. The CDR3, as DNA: TGCGCCAGCAGCCAAGATAGAGCGGGCTGGTACGAGCAGTACTTC. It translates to CASSQDRAGWYEQYF.

The CDR3 protein is CASSWTYPNTGELFF. The CDR3 region has the DNA TGTGCCAGCAGTTGGACTTACCCGAACACCGGGGAGCTGTTTTTT. V is TRBV27 and J is TRBJ2-2; possible D gene TRBD2, 5 bases. V was shortened by 4 bases and J by 0 bases, with 9 bases between the two germline ends. The CDR3 length is 15 residues. Germline CDR1 MNHEY, CDR2 SMNVEV (reference sequence).

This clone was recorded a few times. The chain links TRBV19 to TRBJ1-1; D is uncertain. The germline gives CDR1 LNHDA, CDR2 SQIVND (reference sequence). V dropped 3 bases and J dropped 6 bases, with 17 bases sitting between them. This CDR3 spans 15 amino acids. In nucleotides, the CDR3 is TGTGCCAGTAGTATGGGTTTTCGGGGTAGGCCTGAAGCTTTCTTT. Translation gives CASSMGFRGRPEAFF.

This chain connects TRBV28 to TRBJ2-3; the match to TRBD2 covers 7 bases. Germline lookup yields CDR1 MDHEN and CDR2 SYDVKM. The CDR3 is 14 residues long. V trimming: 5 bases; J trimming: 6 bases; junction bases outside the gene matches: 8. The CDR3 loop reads CASSGAAGEDTQYF. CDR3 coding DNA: TGTGCCAGCAGTGGAGCGGCGGGAGAGGATACGCAGTATTTT.

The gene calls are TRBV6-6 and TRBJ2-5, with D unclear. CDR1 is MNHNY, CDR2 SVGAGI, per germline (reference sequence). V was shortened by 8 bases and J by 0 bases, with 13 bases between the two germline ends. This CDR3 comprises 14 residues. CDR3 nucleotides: TGTGCCAGCCGCCTCGCCCTTTACCAAGAGACCCAGTACTTC. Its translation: CASRLALYQETQYF.

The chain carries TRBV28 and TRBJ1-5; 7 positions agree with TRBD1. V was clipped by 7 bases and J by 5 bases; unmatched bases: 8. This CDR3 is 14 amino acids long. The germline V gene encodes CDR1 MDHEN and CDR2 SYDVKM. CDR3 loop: CASNQDRIDQPQHF. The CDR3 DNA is TGTGCCAGCAACCAGGACAGGATAGATCAGCCCCAGCATTTT.

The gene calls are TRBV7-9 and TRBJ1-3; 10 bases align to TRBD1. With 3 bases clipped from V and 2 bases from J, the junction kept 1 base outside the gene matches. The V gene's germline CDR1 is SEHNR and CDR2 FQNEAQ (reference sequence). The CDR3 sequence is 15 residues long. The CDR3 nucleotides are TGTGCCAGCAGCTTTGGACAGGGGGCTGGAAACACCATATATTTT. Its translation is CASSFGQGAGNTIYF.

The CDR3 reads CASSLVWNSGVGNEQFF. CDR3 DNA: TGTGCCAGCAGCTTAGTTTGGAATAGCGGAGTGGGTAATGAGCAGTTCTTC. The rearrangement uses TRBV11-3 and TRBJ2-1; D perhaps matches TRBD2 (6 bases). CDR3 length equals 17 residues. The germline V gene has CDR1 SGHNT and CDR2 YENEEA. Trimming took 1 base from V and 7 from J, leaving 20 bases between them.

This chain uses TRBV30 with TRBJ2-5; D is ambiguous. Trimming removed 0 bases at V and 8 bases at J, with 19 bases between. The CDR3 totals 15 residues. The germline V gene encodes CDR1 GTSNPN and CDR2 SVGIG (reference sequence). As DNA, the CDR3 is TGTGCCTGGAGTGTCCGTCCCGTCGCAGTGGAAACCCAGTACTTC. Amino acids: CAWSVRPVAVETQYF.

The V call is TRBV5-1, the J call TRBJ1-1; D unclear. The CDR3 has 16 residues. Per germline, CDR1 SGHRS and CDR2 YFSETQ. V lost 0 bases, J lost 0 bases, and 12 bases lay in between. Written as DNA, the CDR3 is TGCGCCAGCAGCTTGGGGCACACAAACATGAACACTGAAGCTTTCTTT. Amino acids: CASSLGHTNMNTEAFF.

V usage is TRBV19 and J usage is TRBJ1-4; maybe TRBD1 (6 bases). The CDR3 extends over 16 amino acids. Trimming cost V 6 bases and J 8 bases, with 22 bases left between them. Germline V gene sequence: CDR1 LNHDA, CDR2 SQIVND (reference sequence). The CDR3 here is CASRGLQETQGEKLFF. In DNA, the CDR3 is TGTGCCAGTAGGGGATTACAGGAGACGCAGGGGGAAAAACTGTTTTTT.

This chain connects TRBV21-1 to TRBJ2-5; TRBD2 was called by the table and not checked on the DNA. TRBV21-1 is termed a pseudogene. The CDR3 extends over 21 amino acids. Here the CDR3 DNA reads TGTGCCAGCAGCAAAGGGAAGGTAGCGGGAGGGCTTATCGAGCGGGGAGAGACCCAGTACTTC. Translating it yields CASSKGKVAGGLIERGETQYF.

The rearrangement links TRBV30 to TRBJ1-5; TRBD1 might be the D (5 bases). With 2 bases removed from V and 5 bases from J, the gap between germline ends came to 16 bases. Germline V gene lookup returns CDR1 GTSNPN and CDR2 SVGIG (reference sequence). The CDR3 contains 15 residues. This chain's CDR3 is CAWSTGQVGHQPQHF. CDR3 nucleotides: TGTGCCTGGAGTACAGGACAAGTGGGTCATCAGCCCCAGCATTTT.

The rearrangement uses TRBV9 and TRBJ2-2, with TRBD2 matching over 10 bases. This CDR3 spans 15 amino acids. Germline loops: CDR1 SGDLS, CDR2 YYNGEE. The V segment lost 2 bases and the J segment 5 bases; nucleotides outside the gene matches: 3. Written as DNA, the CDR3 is TGTGCCAGCAGCGTCCTAGCGGGAGTTACCGGGGAGCTGTTTTTT. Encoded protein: CASSVLAGVTGELFF.

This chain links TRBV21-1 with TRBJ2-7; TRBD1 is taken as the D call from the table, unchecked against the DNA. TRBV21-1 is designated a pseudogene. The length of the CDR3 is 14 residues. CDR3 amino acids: CASSKVTGSYEQYF. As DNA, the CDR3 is TGTGCCAGCAGCAAAGTCACAGGGAGTTACGAGCAGTACTTC.

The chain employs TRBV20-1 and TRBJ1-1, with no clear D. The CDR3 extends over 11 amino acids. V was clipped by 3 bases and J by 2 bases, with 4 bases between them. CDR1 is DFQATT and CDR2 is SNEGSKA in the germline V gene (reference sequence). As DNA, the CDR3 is TGCAGTGCTAGCCGAAACACTGAAGCTTTCTTT. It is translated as CSASRNTEAFF.

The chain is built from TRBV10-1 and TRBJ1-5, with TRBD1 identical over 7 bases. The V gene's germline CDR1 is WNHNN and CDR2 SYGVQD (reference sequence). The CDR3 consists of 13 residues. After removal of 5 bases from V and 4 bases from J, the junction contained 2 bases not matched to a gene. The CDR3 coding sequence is TGCGCCAGCAGTTGGGGACAGAATCAGCCCCAGCATTTT. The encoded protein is CASSWGQNQPQHF.

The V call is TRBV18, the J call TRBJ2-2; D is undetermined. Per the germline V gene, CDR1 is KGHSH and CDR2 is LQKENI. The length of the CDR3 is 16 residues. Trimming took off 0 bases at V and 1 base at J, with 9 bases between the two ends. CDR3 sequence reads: CASSPPGRQNTGELFF. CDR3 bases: TGTGCCAGCTCACCACCTGGCCGACAGAACACCGGGGAGCTGTTTTTT.

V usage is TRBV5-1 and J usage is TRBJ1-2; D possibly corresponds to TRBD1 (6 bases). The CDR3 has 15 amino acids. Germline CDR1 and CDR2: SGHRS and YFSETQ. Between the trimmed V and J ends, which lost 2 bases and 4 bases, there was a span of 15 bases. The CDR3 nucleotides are TGCGCCAGCAGCTTTCGACAGGACCGCCTCTATGGCTACACCTTC. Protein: CASSFRQDRLYGYTF. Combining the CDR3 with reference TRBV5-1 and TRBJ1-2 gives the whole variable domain KAGVTQTPRYLIKTRGQQVTLSCSPISGHRSVSWYQQTPGQGLQFLFEYFSETQRNKGNFPGRFSGRQFSNSRSEMNVSTLELGDSALYLCASSFRQDRLYGYTFGSGTRLTVV.

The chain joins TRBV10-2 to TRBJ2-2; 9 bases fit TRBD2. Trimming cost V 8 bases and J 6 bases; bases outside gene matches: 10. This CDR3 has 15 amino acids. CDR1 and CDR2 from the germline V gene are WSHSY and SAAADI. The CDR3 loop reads CASLGGLALAGELFF. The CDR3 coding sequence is TGCGCCAGCCTTGGAGGACTAGCGTTGGCCGGGGAGCTGTTTTTT.

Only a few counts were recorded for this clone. The CDR3 reads CASSQRGSGGYEQYF. The CDR3 region has the DNA TGTGCCAGCAGCCAGCGGGGCTCCGGGGGTTACGAGCAGTACTTC. J is TRBJ2-7 and V is TRBV7-9, with 7 bases aligning to TRBD2. The CDR3 is 15 amino acids. The germline gives CDR1 SEHNR, CDR2 FQNEAQ (reference sequence). V shed 5 bases, J shed 4 bases, and the junction held 11 bases outside the gene matches.

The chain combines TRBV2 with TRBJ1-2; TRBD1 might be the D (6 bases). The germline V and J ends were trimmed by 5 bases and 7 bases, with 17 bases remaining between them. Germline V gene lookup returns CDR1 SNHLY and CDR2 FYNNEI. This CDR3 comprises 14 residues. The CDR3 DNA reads TGTGCCAGCAGTCCATTAGGACTAGGGGGTGGCTACACCTTC. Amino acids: CASSPLGLGGGYTF.

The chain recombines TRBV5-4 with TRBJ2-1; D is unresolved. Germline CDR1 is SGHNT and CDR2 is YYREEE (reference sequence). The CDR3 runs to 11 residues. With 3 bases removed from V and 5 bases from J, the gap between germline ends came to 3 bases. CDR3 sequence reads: CASSSNNEQFF. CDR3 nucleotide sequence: TGTGCCAGCAGCTCGAACAATGAGCAGTTCTTC. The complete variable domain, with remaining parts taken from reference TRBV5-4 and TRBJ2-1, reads ETGVTQSPTHLIKTRGQQVTLRCSSQSGHNTVSWYQQALGQGPQFIFQYYREEENGRGNFPPRFSGLQFPNYSSELNVNALELDDSALYLCASSSNNEQFFGPGTRLTVL.

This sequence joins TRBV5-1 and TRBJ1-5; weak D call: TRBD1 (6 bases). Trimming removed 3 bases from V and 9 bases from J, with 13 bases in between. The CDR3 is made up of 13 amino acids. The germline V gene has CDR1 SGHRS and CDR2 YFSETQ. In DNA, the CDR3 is TGCGCCAGCAGCTGGGGGGACAACGGGCCCCAGCATTTT. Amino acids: CASSWGDNGPQHF.

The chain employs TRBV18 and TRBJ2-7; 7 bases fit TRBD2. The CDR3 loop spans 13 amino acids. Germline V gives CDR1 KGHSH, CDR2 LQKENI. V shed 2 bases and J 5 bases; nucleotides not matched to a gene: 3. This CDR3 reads CASSPGEGHEQYF. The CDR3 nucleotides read TGTGCCAGCTCACCAGGGGAGGGGCACGAGCAGTACTTC.

The CDR3 sequence is CAWGDPSILNEKLFF. Written as DNA, the CDR3 is TGTGCCTGGGGTGATCCGTCAATACTAAATGAAAAACTGTTTTTT. V gene TRBV30 combines with J gene TRBJ1-4, with D hard to call. Germline V CDR1 and CDR2: GTSNPN, SVGIG (reference sequence). The length of the CDR3 is 15 residues. V was shortened by 5 bases and J by 5 bases, with 18 bases between the two germline ends. The full variable domain, rest sourced from reference TRBV30 and TRBJ1-4, is SQTIHQWPATLVQPVGSPLSLECTVEGTSNPNLYWYRQAAGRGLQLLFYSVGIGQISSEVPQNLSASRPQDRQFILSSKKLLLSDSGFYLCAWGDPSILNEKLFFGSGTQLSVL.

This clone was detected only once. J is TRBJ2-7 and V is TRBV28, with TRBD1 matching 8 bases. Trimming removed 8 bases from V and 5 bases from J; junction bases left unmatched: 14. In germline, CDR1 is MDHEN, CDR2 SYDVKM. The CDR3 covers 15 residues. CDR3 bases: TGTGCCAGCGGTAGTGGACAGGGCATTTATCACGAGCAGTACTTC. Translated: CASGSGQGIYHEQYF.

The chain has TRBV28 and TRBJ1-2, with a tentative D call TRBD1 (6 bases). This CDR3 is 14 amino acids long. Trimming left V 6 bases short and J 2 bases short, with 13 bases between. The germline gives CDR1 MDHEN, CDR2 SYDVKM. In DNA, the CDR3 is TGTGCCAGCAGAACAGGGTACAACAACTATGGCTACACCTTC. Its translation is CASRTGYNNYGYTF.